The sequence of this T cell receptor (beta chain) was determined in a study of T-cell memory formation after mild COVID-19. TCRdb reprocessed the 5' RACE reads via MiXCR and lists one record per CDR3 protein. The repertoire holds tens of thousands of distinct CDR3 sequences, with roughly 12% as singletons. V was shortened by 2 bases and J by 7 bases, with 11 bases between the two germline ends. The CDR3 runs 13 residues. Germline V gene sequence: CDR1 MGHRA, CDR2 YSYEKL. This clonotype originated in a man younger than 35 who had mild COVID-19 (a few samples of this study predate the infection). Cell type and time point are not known. The J gene is TRBJ2-5, the V gene TRBV4-1; possible D gene TRBD1, 6 bases. The sequencing input was PBMCs or a T cell subset sorted from them (not recorded which). The CDR3 loop reads CASSQQGIGTQYF. CDR3 sequence (DNA): TGCGCCAGCAGCCAACAGGGGATCGGGACCCAGTACTTC.